This T cell receptor (beta chain) appears in the sequencing data of a study of T-cell memory formation after mild COVID-19. Study summary: Most TCR clusters belonged to a single donor.

This clonotype was detected ten times or more. Its antigen remains unidentified. The CDR3 is made up of 11 amino acids. The germline CDR1 and CDR2 sequences are SGHTA and FQGNSA. V was clipped by 3 bases and J by 9 bases, with 8 bases between them. Findings of the study overall: Memory sampled before infection contained some responding clones, suggesting cross-reactive memory joined.

Constant-segment primers and 5'RACE yielded cDNA libraries for TCR alpha and TCR beta, each carrying sample barcodes and UMIs. TCRdb independently ran MiXCR on the 5' RACE reads; one entry per CDR3 protein. The sample carries approximately 150,000 distinct CDR3 sequences, 6% to 6.5% recorded once. This TCR was sampled from an adult woman who had mild COVID-19 (a few samples of this study predate the infection). Cell type and time point are not known. This chain connects TRBV7-2 to TRBJ1-1; D not certain. Sequencing was done on a sample of PBMCs or a T cell subset sorted from them (not recorded which). DNA of the CDR3: TGTGCCAGCAGCTTTGCCCGCCAAGCTTTCTTT. Its protein product is CASSFARQAFF.